Listed below are T cell receptor beta chains from one sample, sequenced in a study of Ad26.COV2.S vaccination and SARS-CoV-2 variants. Sequencing was performed with immunoSEQ multiplex PCR; in TCRdb, only in-frame clones are kept and a portion is missing. The sample holds some 480,000 clones, around 85% seen once. Sequencing used peripheral blood, obtained in a trial of Ad26.COV2.S vaccine versus placebo. These receptors all stem from a person aged 18-60 years who received the Ad26.COV2.S COVID-19 vaccine or a placebo. The CDR3 runs from the conserved cysteine through the conserved F or W. The D gene is left open where the match is weak. Size is omitted from some rows. Given values are once, few, many or a class for expanded clones.

V gene,clone size,D gene,J gene,CDR3 DNA,CDR3 protein
TRBV5-4,NA,NA,TRBJ1-4,TGTGCCAGCAGCCCAACCCTCTCGCCGTTGGAAAAACTGTTTTTT,CASSPTLSPLEKLFF
TRBV4-2,few,NA,TRBJ2-3,TGTGCCAGCAGCCAAGTGAGTGGAGATACGCAGTATTTT,CASSQVSGDTQYF
TRBV1,once,NA,TRBJ2-1,TGCACCAGCAGCCCCGGACGAGAGCGGGCCGCCCCCGTGGTTGAGCAGTTCTTC,CTSSPGRERAAPVVEQFF
TRBV19,NA,NA,TRBJ1-4,TGTGCCAGTAGTATTGATAATGAAAAACTGTTTTTT,CASSIDNEKLFF
TRBV5-8,NA,TRBD1,TRBJ2-2,TGTGCCAGCAGCTTTTCCGGGACAGGGGGCTCTAGCGGGGAGCTGTTTTTT,CASSFSGTGGSSGELFF
TRBV7-9,few,NA,TRBJ1-1,TGTGCCAGCAGCACCCTGGGGATATCTGAAGCTTTCTTT,CASSTLGISEAFF
TRBV6-5,NA,NA,TRBJ2-1,TGTGCCAGCAGTTACTCTCACTACAATGAGCAGTTCTTC,CASSYSHYNEQFF
TRBV7-9,NA,NA,TRBJ2-3,TGTGCCAGCAGCTCCGATGTGGCGGGTACGCAGTATTTT,CASSSDVAGTQYF
TRBV2,once,TRBD2,TRBJ2-1,TGTGCCAGCAGTGAATCAGCGGGAGGGCCGCGGGGTTTACAGTTCTTC,CASSESAGGPRGLQFF
TRBV4-1,NA,NA,TRBJ1-2,TGCGCCAGCAGCCAAGTTCTTCAGGCCTCTGGCTACACCTTC,CASSQVLQASGYTF
TRBV5-6,NA,TRBD2,TRBJ2-4,TGTGCCAGCAGTAGGGTGACTAGCCAAGGGAGGCTAGCCAAAAACATTCAGTACTTC,CASSRVTSQGRLAKNIQYF
TRBV10-3,NA,TRBD1,TRBJ2-2,TGTGCCGCCCGACAGGGGAGCTTCACCGGGGAGCTGTTTTTT,CAARQGSFTGELFF
TRBV19,NA,TRBD1,TRBJ1-6,TGTGCCAGTAGGACCGACAGGGGATCGTATTCACCCCTCCACTTT,CASRTDRGSYSPLHF
TRBV12-3/TRBV12-4,few,NA,TRBJ2-7,TGTGCCAGCGGAGGACTTAGCTACGAGCAGTACTTC,CASGGLSYEQYF
TRBV7-2,NA,NA,TRBJ2-7,TGTGCCAGCAGCTTAAGGGGGGGGTACGAGCAGTACTTC,CASSLRGGYEQYF
TRBV28,once,NA,TRBJ1-1,TGTGCCAGCAAGCCTCTTCTGGGTACTGAAGCTTTCTTT,CASKPLLGTEAFF
TRBV27,NA,TRBD1,TRBJ1-1,TGTGCCAGCAGATTCAGACAGGGAGGGCTGGGCACTGAAGCTTTCTTT,CASRFRQGGLGTEAFF
TRBV2,NA,TRBD1,TRBJ1-2,TGTGCCAGCAGTCGAGACAGGGTGAATGGCTACACCTTC,CASSRDRVNGYTF
TRBV7-2,NA,NA,TRBJ2-7,TGTGCCAGCAGCTTAATAGCGGAAAGCTCCTACGAGCAGTACTTC,CASSLIAESSYEQYF
TRBV10-3,NA,NA,TRBJ1-4,TGTGCCATCAGTGGGACAGAGGAATCAGGAAAACTGTTTTTT,CAISGTEESGKLFF
TRBV5-5,NA,NA,TRBJ1-1,TGTGCCAGCAGCTTACTCGGGACGGGAAACACTGAAGCTTTCTTT,CASSLLGTGNTEAFF
TRBV15,NA,TRBD2,TRBJ2-1,TGTGCCACCAGCAGTACTAGCGGGCCAAACAATGAGCAGTTCTTC,CATSSTSGPNNEQFF
TRBV3-1/TRBV3-2,NA,NA,TRBJ1-1,TGTGCCAGCAGCCAACCCGGGGCCAGTTGGGACACTGAAGCTTTCTTT,CASSQPGASWDTEAFF
TRBV27,NA,TRBD2,TRBJ2-7,TGTGCCAGCAGTTTAGGGACTAGCTCGGACGAGCAGTACTTC,CASSLGTSSDEQYF
TRBV28,few,NA,TRBJ1-2,TGTGCCAGCAGCCCCGGGAGTAACTATGGCTACACCTTC,CASSPGSNYGYTF
TRBV19,once,NA,TRBJ1-1,TGTGCCAGTATAAGTAAGGCCACTGAAGCTTTCTTT,CASISKATEAFF
TRBV7-2,NA,NA,TRBJ1-6,TGTGCCAGCAGCTCCGAGCCCAAGATCTCACCCCTCCACTTT,CASSSEPKISPLHF
TRBV5-1,NA,NA,TRBJ1-2,TGCGCCAGCAGCGGAACAGGGACCTCCTATGGCTACACCTTC,CASSGTGTSYGYTF
TRBV30,NA,TRBD1,TRBJ2-4,TGTGCCTGGGGGCCCGGGACAGCTCTCAAAATCCTAGCCAAAAACATTCAGTACTTC,CAWGPGTALKILAKNIQYF
TRBV28,NA,TRBD1,TRBJ1-5,TGTGCCAGCAGTTTACAGGGGGGGATCAATCAGCCCCAGCATTTT,CASSLQGGINQPQHF
TRBV11-3,NA,TRBD2,TRBJ2-3,TGTGCCAGCAGCTTAGGAAGCGGGAGCGCAGATACGCAGTATTTT,CASSLGSGSADTQYF
TRBV25-1,NA,NA,TRBJ1-2,TGTGCAACGGGCGTGGCTCATGGCTACACCTTC,CATGVAHGYTF
TRBV3-1/TRBV3-2,NA,TRBD1,TRBJ2-1,TGTGCCAGCAGCCAAGGCTCAGGGGGCTACAATGAGCAGTTCTTC,CASSQGSGGYNEQFF
TRBV27,NA,TRBD1,TRBJ1-5,TGTGCCAGCAGACGGACAGGGCTAAAGTGGAGCAATCAGCCCCAGCATTTT,CASRRTGLKWSNQPQHF
TRBV6-5,NA,TRBD2,TRBJ2-1,TGTGCCAGCAGCACCCTAGCGGGAGGGCCAACAACGCAGTTCTTC,CASSTLAGGPTTQFF
TRBV6-5,NA,TRBD1,TRBJ2-7,TGTGCCAGCAGCCTAACGGGACAGGGGACCTACGAGCAGTACTTC,CASSLTGQGTYEQYF
TRBV7-9,once,NA,TRBJ2-7,TGTGCCAGCAGCTTAGAGAGGGCGTCTGGAGAGCAGTACTTC,CASSLERASGEQYF
TRBV5-1,NA,NA,TRBJ2-7,TGCGCCAGCAGCTTGGATGGGAGGCCCTACGAGCAGTACTTC,CASSLDGRPYEQYF
TRBV5-1,NA,TRBD2,TRBJ2-2,TGCGCCAGCAGCCCGGGGGGACGGTTTACCGGGGAGCTGTTTTTT,CASSPGGRFTGELFF
TRBV29-1,NA,NA,TRBJ1-2,TGCAGCGTTGAAGACAGGGCACTGGGCGGCTACACCTTC,CSVEDRALGGYTF
TRBV19,NA,NA,TRBJ1-1,TGTGCCAGTAGTGGGTACAGGAGGAACACTGAAGCTTTCTTT,CASSGYRRNTEAFF
TRBV7-8,NA,NA,TRBJ2-2,TGTGCCAGCAGCTTGAGGCAGAAGAGCGGGGAGCTGTTTTTT,CASSLRQKSGELFF
TRBV24-1,few,NA,TRBJ1-6,TGTGCCACCTCCCAGGGGAGGGATAATTCACCCCTCCACTTT,CATSQGRDNSPLHF
TRBV9,NA,NA,TRBJ2-7,TGTGCCAGCAGCCCCCCCTCTGGGGCCTACGAGCAGTACTTC,CASSPPSGAYEQYF
TRBV28,NA,TRBD2,TRBJ2-1,TGTGCCAGCATAACTAGCGGGAGGGCCAATGAGCAGTTCTTC,CASITSGRANEQFF
TRBV19,NA,TRBD2,TRBJ2-1,TGTGCCAGTAGTGCCCTAGCGGTCTATTACAATGAGCAGTTCTTC,CASSALAVYYNEQFF
TRBV28,NA,TRBD2,TRBJ2-1,TGTGCCAGCAGTTGGCTAGCGGGGGCCCTTTACAATGAGCAGTTCTTC,CASSWLAGALYNEQFF
TRBV5-1,NA,TRBD2,TRBJ2-1,TGCGCCAGCAGCTTGCGTCCAGCGGGAGGTGGTAATGAGCAGTTCTTC,CASSLRPAGGGNEQFF
TRBV6-1,NA,TRBD1,TRBJ1-1,TGTGCCAGCAGTGAATATCGGCCAGGGGGCGGCACTGAAGCTTTCTTT,CASSEYRPGGGTEAFF
TRBV19,NA,NA,TRBJ1-6,TGTGCCAGTAGTATTACCGGACGCAATTCACCCCTCCACTTT,CASSITGRNSPLHF
TRBV2,NA,TRBD2,TRBJ2-1,TGTGCCAGCATGGCGGAAGCGGGAGTTGGGAGTGAGCAGTTCTTC,CASMAEAGVGSEQFF
TRBV6-1,NA,NA,TRBJ2-4,TGTGCCAGCAGTGAAGCTGTGCAACGGTATGGCAAAAACATTCAGTACTTC,CASSEAVQRYGKNIQYF
TRBV4-3,NA,NA,TRBJ1-2,TGCGCCAGCAGCCAAGAGCTCAGGGGAGGAAGCTATGGCTACACCTTC,CASSQELRGGSYGYTF
TRBV4-1,NA,NA,TRBJ2-1,TGCGCCAGCAGCCAAGTTAAAGGCCCGACCAGCTCCTACAATGAGCAGTTCTTC,CASSQVKGPTSSYNEQFF
TRBV24-1,once,TRBD1,TRBJ2-1,TGTGCCACCAGTGATTCGGGACAGGGCGGCAATGAGCAGTTCTTC,CATSDSGQGGNEQFF
TRBV24-1,NA,NA,TRBJ2-6,TGTGCCACCAGTGGCCGACAGTCCTCCTCTGGGGCCAACGTCCTGACTTTC,CATSGRQSSSGANVLTF